This record concerns one TCR beta chain sequence. The CDR3 runs to 13 residues. Trimming removed 0 bases at V and 11 bases at J, with 16 bases between. Germline CDR1 reads DFQATT; CDR2 reads SNEGSKA (reference sequence). This entry belongs to a study of blood T cells in healthy people across ages. For the second PCR, which ran for about 6 to 11 cycles, a sample-barcoded 5' primer and a J-beta primer mix were used. TCRdb called the 5' RACE reads again in MiXCR, with one record for every CDR3 protein. Of more than 900,000 distinct CDR3 sequences in the sample, about 28% were seen once. These records were also assigned to another study, of T cells of mothers and their children. Per that paper: A slight, non-significant increase in overlap was found for related mother-child pairs relative to unrelated pairs.

The receptor was derived from a woman between 40 and 55 years old in good health. The chain carries TRBV20-1 and TRBJ2-5; D unresolved. Sequencing used blood. As DNA, the CDR3 is TGCAGTGCTAGAGATCCAGCTGTCTATGAGCAGTACTTC. Protein sequence: CSARDPAVYEQYF.